These 18 T cell receptor beta chains were sequenced from one sample in a study of cytomegalovirus exposure and HLA in healthy donors. In the PCR, 60 Vbeta and 13 Jbeta primers were used. Method: immunoSEQ multiplex PCR; TCRdb's copy keeps in-frame clones and lacks some. Among 80,000 to 95,000 clones listed, about nine tenths were seen once. Sequencing was performed on PBMCs. The receptors originated from a man aged 25 to 45 in good health and CMV-seropositive.

The CDR3 DNA is TGTGCCATCAGTGGACGGTGGACAGGGGGTTCAGATACGCAGTATTTT. Translated, it gives CAISGRWTGGSDTQYF. The rearrangement links TRBV10-3 to TRBJ2-3, with TRBD1 identical over 10 bases. The CDR3 contains 16 residues. With V trimmed by 4 bases and J by 4 bases, 8 bases remained unmatched. Germline V CDR1 and CDR2: ENHRY, SYGVKD.

This sequence joins TRBV29-1 and TRBJ2-7, with TRBD2 as a possible D gene (7 bases). The CDR3 covers 13 residues. The ends were cut back, 6 bases at V and 5 bases at J, with 17 bases in the middle. Per the germline V gene, CDR1 is SQVTM and CDR2 is ANQGSEA. The CDR3 here is CSVGDRGGHEQYF. The CDR3 DNA is TGCAGCGTCGGCGATCGCGGGGGCCACGAGCAGTACTTC.

This clone occurred once. The chain employs TRBV10-1 and TRBJ2-1; the match to TRBD1 covers 10 bases. Germline V lookup: CDR1 WNHNN, CDR2 SYGVQD (reference sequence). CDR3 length: 17 amino acids. The trim removed 5 bases at V and 7 bases at J, leaving 14 bases unmatched. The CDR3 bases are TGCGCCAGCAGTAACCGGGACAGGGGCGTGACTGGGAATGAGCAGTTCTTC. Residues: CASSNRDRGVTGNEQFF.

This chain uses TRBV30 with TRBJ2-3; TRBD1 matches at 9 bases. The germline V gene has CDR1 GTSNPN and CDR2 SVGIG (reference sequence). The V segment lost 0 bases and the J segment 3 bases; nucleotides outside the gene matches: 7. This CDR3 is built from 16 residues. For the CDR3, the DNA is TGTGCCTGGAGTGTTTGGACAGGGGATCGAACAGATACGCAGTATTTT. This sequence encodes CAWSVWTGDRTDTQYF.

The rearrangement joins TRBV11-2 to TRBJ2-7, with a tentative D call TRBD2 (5 bases). Germline V gene data show CDR1 as SGHAT and CDR2 as FQNNGV. This CDR3 contains 13 residues. The V end lost 5 bases, the J end lost 3 bases, and 11 bases lay between the germline ends. Written as DNA, the CDR3 is TGTGCCAGCAGCCTCGGACTTTACTACGAGCAGTACTTC. Amino acid sequence: CASSLGLYYEQYF.

The chain recombines TRBV5-4 with TRBJ1-2; D gene unclear. This CDR3 has 13 residues. Trimming removed 2 bases from V and 3 bases from J, with 8 bases in between. From germline, CDR1 is SGHNT and CDR2 YYREEE (reference sequence). Here the CDR3 reads CASSFLADYGYTF. CDR3 coding DNA: TGTGCCAGCAGCTTTCTGGCGGACTATGGCTACACCTTC.

J is TRBJ2-1 and V is TRBV18; 7 nucleotides align to TRBD1. Trimming cost V 3 bases and J 0 bases; bases outside gene matches: 5. Germline V gene data show CDR1 as KGHSH and CDR2 as LQKENI. The CDR3 is made up of 16 amino acids. CDR3 nucleotides: TGTGCCAGCTCACCTATGGACAGGTCCTCCTACAATGAGCAGTTCTTC. Translating gives CASSPMDRSSYNEQFF.

V is TRBV11-1 and J is TRBJ2-7; D perhaps matches TRBD2 (5 bases). This CDR3 has 17 residues. V lost 1 base and J 7 bases, leaving 23 bases between the germline ends. CDR1 and CDR2 from the germline V gene are SGHAT and FQDESV (reference sequence). CDR3 nucleotides: TGTGCCAGCAGCTTAGAACCCGGACTGACCCTCTGGGAAGAGCAGTACTTC. It is translated as CASSLEPGLTLWEEQYF.

This clone was seen just once. The sample has other DNA sequences that encode this CDR3 too. The chain is built from TRBV28 and TRBJ2-7, with TRBD1 matching 8 bases. The trim removed 4 bases at V and 6 bases at J, leaving 5 bases unmatched. Germline V gives CDR1 MDHEN, CDR2 SYDVKM. This CDR3 is built from 13 residues. The CDR3 bases are TGTGCCAGCAGTTCCCCCGACAGGGGCGAGCAGTACTTC. This sequence encodes CASSSPDRGEQYF.

The genes are TRBV9 and TRBJ1-5, with D hard to call. CDR3 length: 15 amino acids. In germline, CDR1 is SGDLS, CDR2 YYNGEE. The ends were cut back, 0 bases at V and 6 bases at J, with 13 bases in the middle. CDR3 nucleotides: TGTGCCAGCAGCGTAGGGGGAGGGATGTCTCAGCCCCAGCATTTT. Encoded protein: CASSVGGGMSQPQHF.

This clone has a handful of counts. The chain has TRBV4-1 and TRBJ2-1, with 16 bases that match TRBD2. This CDR3 comprises 19 residues. Germline loops: CDR1 MGHRA, CDR2 YSYEKL. J lost 3 bases, V lost 3 bases, and 8 bases had no gene match. In DNA, the CDR3 is TGCGCCAGCAGCCATCTGGGACTAGCGGGAGGGCTCTACTACAATGAGCAGTTCTTC. Its protein is CASSHLGLAGGLYYNEQFF.

V usage is TRBV30 and J usage is TRBJ1-4; TRBD1 matches at 9 bases. The junction had 5 bases not matched to a gene; V was cut back by 4 bases and J by 8 bases. CDR1 is GTSNPN and CDR2 is SVGIG in the germline V gene (reference sequence). The CDR3 spans 13 residues. CDR3 in DNA: TGTGCCTGGACGGACAGGGGCAGGGAAAAACTGTTTTTT. Its protein product is CAWTDRGREKLFF.

The chain uses TRBV11-2 and TRBJ2-2; 8 bases are shared with TRBD2. The germline V gene encodes CDR1 SGHAT and CDR2 FQNNGV. This CDR3 is built from 15 residues. V shed 5 bases, J shed 4 bases, and the junction held 6 bases outside the gene matches. The CDR3 bases are TGTGCCAGCAGCCCAAGCGGGAGAGTCACCGGGGAGCTGTTTTTT. Translating gives CASSPSGRVTGELFF.

This clone has a handful of counts. The chain is built from TRBV5-1 and TRBJ2-1; D gene unclear. The V gene lost 2 bases and the J gene lost 7 bases, with 13 bases spanning the gap. Germline V CDR1 and CDR2: SGHRS, YFSETQ. This CDR3 region has 14 residues. In DNA, the CDR3 is TGCGCCAGCAGCTTCAGTCCCCCTAGGAATGAGCAGTTCTTC. Residues: CASSFSPPRNEQFF.

The chain is built from TRBV28 and TRBJ2-1, with 8 bases that match TRBD2. V dropped 1 base and J dropped 7; count of bases not matched to a gene: 9. Looked up from germline, CDR1 is MDHEN and CDR2 is SYDVKM. This CDR3 region has 16 residues. The CDR3 DNA sequence: TGTGCCAGCAGTTTATTTGGGGCGGGAGGCTTGAATGAGCAGTTCTTC. Translated: CASSLFGAGGLNEQFF.

The J gene is TRBJ2-3, the V gene TRBV2, with D perhaps matching TRBD2 (6 bases). The CDR3 is 17 amino acids. Per the germline V gene, CDR1 is SNHLY and CDR2 is FYNNEI. V was pared by 3 bases and J by 0 bases, with 16 bases between. CDR3 residues: CASSDALGAGSTDTQYF. Here the CDR3 DNA reads TGTGCCAGCAGTGACGCCTTGGGAGCGGGTAGCACAGATACGCAGTATTTT. The full variable domain, in which reference TRBV2 and TRBJ2-3 provide the parts outside the CDR3, is EPEVTQTPSHQVTQMGQEVILRCVPISNHLYFYWYRQILGQKVEFLVSFYNNEISEKSEIFDDQFSVERPDGSNFTLKIRSTKLEDSAMYFCASSDALGAGSTDTQYFGPGTRLTVL.

The chain recombines TRBV4-1 with TRBJ2-4, with 9 bases lining up with TRBD2. J gave up 0 bases and V 0 bases, and 15 bases lay outside the gene matches. The germline V gene encodes CDR1 MGHRA and CDR2 YSYEKL. This CDR3 has 21 residues. CDR3 sequence (DNA): TGCGCCAGCAGCCAAGAGGTCCCCGCAGCGGGAGGACTTCTAGCCAAAAACATTCAGTACTTC. Its protein product is CASSQEVPAAGGLLAKNIQYF.

The chain carries TRBV18 and TRBJ2-5; D might be TRBD1 (5 bases). Between the trimmed V and J ends, which lost 2 bases and 1 base, there was a span of 11 bases. This CDR3 region has 15 residues. Per the germline V gene, CDR1 is KGHSH and CDR2 is LQKENI. The CDR3 loop reads CASSPRGSSQETQYF. CDR3 DNA sequence: TGTGCCAGCTCACCAAGGGGCTCCAGCCAAGAGACCCAGTACTTC. The variable domain in full, with the rest retrieved from reference TRBV18 and TRBJ2-5, is NAGVMQNPRHLVRRRGQEARLRCSPMKGHSHVYWYRQLPEEGLKFMVYLQKENIIDESGMPKERFSAEFPKEGPSILRIQQVVRGDSAAYFCASSPRGSSQETQYFGPGTRLLVL.